This passage covers 7 T cell receptor beta chains from one sample sequenced in a study of regulatory T cells in long-lasting Graves disease. Noted time point: newly diagnosed GD, antithyroid drugs for less than 3 months. With RNA extracted from PBMCs as input, the TCR library was made. To make TCR beta libraries, researchers used iRepertoire HTBI primers and Arm-PCR of CDR3 regions. One entry per CDR3 protein results from TCRdb running MiXCR on the multiplex PCR reads. This sample yields a few hundred thousand distinct CDR3 sequences, of which roughly 12% are seen a single time; approximately 17% belongs to the top ten. These data are also associated with another study on T cells in Graves' hyperthyroidism and ophthalmopathy.

The input for sequencing was peripheral blood mononuclear cells (PBMCs), taken at new diagnosis, from a patient treated with antithyroid drugs. These receptor sequences come from a woman aged 18-30 years with Graves disease.

This chain uses TRBV15 with TRBJ2-1; D unresolved. Germline V gene sequence: CDR1 LNHNV, CDR2 YYDKDF (reference sequence). Trimming pared 7 bases from V and 0 bases from J, leaving 19 bases between. The CDR3 has 17 residues. In DNA form, the CDR3 reads TGTGCCACCAACAACCGAGGACGGCTGAGCTCCTACAATGAGCAGTTCTTC. Amino acid sequence: CATNNRGRLSSYNEQFF.

This chain links TRBV19 with TRBJ2-1, with D perhaps TRBD1 (5 bases). Germline-derived CDR1 and CDR2 are LNHDA and SQIVND (reference sequence). V lost 3 bases to trimming and J lost 6 bases, with 12 bases between them. The CDR3 is 14 residues long. CDR3 bases: TGTGCCAGTAGTATCGACAGAAGGGGCAATGAGCAGTTCTTC. This gives the protein CASSIDRRGNEQFF. The full variable domain, rest sourced from reference TRBV19 and TRBJ2-1, is DGGITQSPKYLFRKEGQNVTLSCEQNLNHDAMYWYRQDPGQGLRLIYYSQIVNDFQKGDIAEGYSVSREKKESFPLTVTSAQKNPTAFYLCASSIDRRGNEQFFGPGTRLTVL.

At least ten counts were recorded for this clonotype. The chain recombines TRBV20-1 with TRBJ1-5, with a tentative D call TRBD1 (5 bases). Trimming took off 6 bases at V and 4 bases at J, with 16 bases between the two ends. Germline V CDR1 and CDR2: DFQATT, SNEGSKA (reference sequence). The CDR3 runs to 14 residues. DNA of the CDR3: TGCAGTGCCTTAATTGGACCAGGGAATCAGCCCCAGCATTTT. Encoded protein: CSALIGPGNQPQHF.

This clonotype has just one count. The gene calls are TRBV7-2 and TRBJ2-7, with D hard to call. Germline CDR1 and CDR2: SGHTA and FQGNSA. This CDR3 comprises 13 residues. The germline V and J ends were trimmed by 4 bases and 2 bases, with 9 bases remaining between them. The CDR3 region has the DNA TGTGCCAGCAGCTCCTCTTACCCCTACGAGCAGTACGTC. Amino acids: CASSSSYPYEQYV.

The chain combines TRBV20-1 with TRBJ2-7; D unclear. CDR1 and CDR2 (germline): DFQATT, SNEGSKA (reference sequence). The CDR3 runs to 13 residues. V lost 5 bases, J lost 1 base, and 12 bases lay in between. For the CDR3, the DNA is TGCAGTGCTCGGCTCCCCCCTTCCTACGAGCAGTACTTC. Translating gives CSARLPPSYEQYF.

This clonotype was found a few times. V and J are TRBV4-3 and TRBJ2-1; D not certain. The J call may be incorrect, as the DNA end agrees better with TRBJ2-5. Germline-derived CDR1 and CDR2 are LGHNA and YSLEER. The CDR3 runs 14 residues. CDR3 loop: CASSQGAYGETQYF. For the CDR3, the DNA is TGCGCCAGCAGCCAAGGGGCTTATGGAGAGACCCAGTACTTC.

This chain connects TRBV9 to TRBJ2-3; D not certain. Between the trimmed V and J ends, which lost 0 bases and 0 bases, there was a span of 11 bases. The CDR3 totals 16 residues. Germline V gene data show CDR1 as SGDLS and CDR2 as YYNGEE. CDR3 bases: TGTGCCAGCAGCGTAGGGCAGGACCCCAGCACAGATACGCAGTATTTT. This codes for CASSVGQDPSTDTQYF.